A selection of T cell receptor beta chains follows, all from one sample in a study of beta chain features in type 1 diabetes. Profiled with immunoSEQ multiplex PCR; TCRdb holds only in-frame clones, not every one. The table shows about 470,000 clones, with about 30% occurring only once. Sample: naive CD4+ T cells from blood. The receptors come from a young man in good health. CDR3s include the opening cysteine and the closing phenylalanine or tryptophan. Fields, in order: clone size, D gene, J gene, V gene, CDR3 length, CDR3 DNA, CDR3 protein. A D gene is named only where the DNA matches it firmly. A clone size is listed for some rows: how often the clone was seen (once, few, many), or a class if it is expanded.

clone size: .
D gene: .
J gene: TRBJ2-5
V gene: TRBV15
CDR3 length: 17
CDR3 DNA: TGTGCCACCAGCAGAGTTGCGGACCTATTTACAATGGAGACCCAGTACTTC
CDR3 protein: CATSRVADLFTMETQYF

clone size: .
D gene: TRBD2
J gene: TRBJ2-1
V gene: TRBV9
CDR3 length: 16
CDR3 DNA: TGTGCCAGCAGCGGGACTAGCGGGAGGAATTTTAATGAGCAGTTCTTC
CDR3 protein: CASSGTSGRNFNEQFF

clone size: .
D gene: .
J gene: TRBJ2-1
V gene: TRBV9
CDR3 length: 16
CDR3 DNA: TGTGCCAGCAGCGTAGATCCAGGGGCCCCTTACAATGAGCAGTTCTTC
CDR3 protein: CASSVDPGAPYNEQFF

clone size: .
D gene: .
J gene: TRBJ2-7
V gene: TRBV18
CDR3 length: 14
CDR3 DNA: TGTGCCAGCTCACCGGCTTCTAGGGGCTACGAGCAGTACTTC
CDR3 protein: CASSPASRGYEQYF

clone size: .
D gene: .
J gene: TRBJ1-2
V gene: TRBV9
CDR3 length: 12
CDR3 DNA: TGTGCCAGCAGCGTAAACGGAGTTGGCTACACCTTC
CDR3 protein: CASSVNGVGYTF

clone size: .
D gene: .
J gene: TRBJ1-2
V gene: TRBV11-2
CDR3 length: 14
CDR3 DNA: TGTGCCAGCAGCTCCCCCTCGGGAGGTGGTGGCTACACCTTC
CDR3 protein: CASSSPSGGGGYTF

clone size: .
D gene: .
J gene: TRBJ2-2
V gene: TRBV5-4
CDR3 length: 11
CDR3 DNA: TGTGCCAGCAGCTCGGCCGGGGAGCTGTTTTTT
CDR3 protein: CASSSAGELFF

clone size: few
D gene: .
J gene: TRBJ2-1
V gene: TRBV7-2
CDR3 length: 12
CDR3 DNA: TGTGCCAGCAGCTCTAGAGCCAATGAGCAGTTCTTC
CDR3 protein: CASSSRANEQFF

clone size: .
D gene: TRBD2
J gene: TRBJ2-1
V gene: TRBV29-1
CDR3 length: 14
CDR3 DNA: TGCAGCACACGGGGACTAGCTGATTACAATGAGCAGTTCTTC
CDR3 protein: CSTRGLADYNEQFF

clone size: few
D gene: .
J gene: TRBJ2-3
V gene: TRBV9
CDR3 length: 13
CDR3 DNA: TGTGCCAGCAGCGTAGCAGGGGCAGATACGCAGTATTTT
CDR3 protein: CASSVAGADTQYF

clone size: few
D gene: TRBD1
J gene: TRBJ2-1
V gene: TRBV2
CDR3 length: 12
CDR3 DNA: TGTGCCAGCAGGGACAGGGTCGATGAGCAGTTCTTC
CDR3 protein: CASRDRVDEQFF

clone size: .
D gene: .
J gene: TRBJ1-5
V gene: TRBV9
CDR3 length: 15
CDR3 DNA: TGTGCCAGCAGCGTAGGACAGGAGCCCTATCAGCCCCAGCATTTT
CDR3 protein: CASSVGQEPYQPQHF

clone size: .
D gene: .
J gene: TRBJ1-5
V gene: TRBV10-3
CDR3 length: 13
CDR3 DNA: TGTGCCATCAGGGGGGTGGCTAATCAGCCCCAGCATTTT
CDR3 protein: CAIRGVANQPQHF

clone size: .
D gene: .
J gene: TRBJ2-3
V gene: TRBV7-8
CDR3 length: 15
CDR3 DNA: TGTGCCAGCAGCCGTCTCGAGAGGGGCACAGATACGCAGTATTTT
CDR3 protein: CASSRLERGTDTQYF

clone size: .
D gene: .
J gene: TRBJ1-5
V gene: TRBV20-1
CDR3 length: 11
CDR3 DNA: TGCAGTGCTAAAGGGCGGGGAACAATGCATTTT
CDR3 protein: CSAKGRGTMHF

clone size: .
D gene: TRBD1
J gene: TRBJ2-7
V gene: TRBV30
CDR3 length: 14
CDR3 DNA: TGTGCCTGGAGGACCGGGACAGGGGTCTACGAGCAGTACTTC
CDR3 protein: CAWRTGTGVYEQYF

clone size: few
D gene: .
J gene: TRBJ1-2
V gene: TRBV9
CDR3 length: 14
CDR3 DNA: TGTGCCAGCACGAGGAGAGGGGAAAACTATGGCTACACCTTC
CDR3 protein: CASTRRGENYGYTF

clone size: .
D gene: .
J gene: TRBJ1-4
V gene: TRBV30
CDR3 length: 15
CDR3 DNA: TGTGCCTGGAGCATCAAGGGAGGGAGGGGTGAAAAACTGTTTTTT
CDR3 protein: CAWSIKGGRGEKLFF

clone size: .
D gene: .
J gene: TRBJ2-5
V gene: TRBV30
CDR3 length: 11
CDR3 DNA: TGTGCCTGGAGTGTACAAGAGACCCAGTACTTC
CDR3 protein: CAWSVQETQYF

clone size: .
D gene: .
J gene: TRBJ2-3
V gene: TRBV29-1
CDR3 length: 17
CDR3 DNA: TGCAGCGTTGTCCCACACACACAGAGTCGGAACACAGATACGCAGTATTTT
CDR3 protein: CSVVPHTQSRNTDTQYF

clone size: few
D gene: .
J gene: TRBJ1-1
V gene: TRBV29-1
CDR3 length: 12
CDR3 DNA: TGCAGCGTTGAGGTGACGTTTACTGAAGCTTTCTTT
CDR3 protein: CSVEVTFTEAFF

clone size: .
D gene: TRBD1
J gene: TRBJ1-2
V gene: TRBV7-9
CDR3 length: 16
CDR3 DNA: TGTGCCAGCAGCTCCATGACAGGGGGTAGGAGCTATGGCTACACCTTC
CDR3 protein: CASSSMTGGRSYGYTF